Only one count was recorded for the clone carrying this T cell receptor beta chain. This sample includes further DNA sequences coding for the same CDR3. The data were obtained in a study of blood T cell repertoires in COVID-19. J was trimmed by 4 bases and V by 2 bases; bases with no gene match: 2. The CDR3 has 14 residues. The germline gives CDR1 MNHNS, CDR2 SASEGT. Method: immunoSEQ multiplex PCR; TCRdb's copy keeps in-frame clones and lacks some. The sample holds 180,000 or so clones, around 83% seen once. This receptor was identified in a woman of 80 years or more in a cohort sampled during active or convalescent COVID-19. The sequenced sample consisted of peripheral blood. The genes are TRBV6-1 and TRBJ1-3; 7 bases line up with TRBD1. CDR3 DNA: TGTGCCAGCAGTGAAACAGGGGTGGGAAACACCATATATTTT. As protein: CASSETGVGNTIYF.